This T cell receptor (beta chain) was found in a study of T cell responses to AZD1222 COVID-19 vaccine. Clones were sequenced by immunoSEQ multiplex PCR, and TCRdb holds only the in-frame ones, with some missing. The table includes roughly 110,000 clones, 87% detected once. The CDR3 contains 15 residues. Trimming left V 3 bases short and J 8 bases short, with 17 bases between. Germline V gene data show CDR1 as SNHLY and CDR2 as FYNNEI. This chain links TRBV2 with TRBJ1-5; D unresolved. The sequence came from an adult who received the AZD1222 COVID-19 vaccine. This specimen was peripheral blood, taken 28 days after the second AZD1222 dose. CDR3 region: CASSEVGGPGEPQHF. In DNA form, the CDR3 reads TGTGCCAGCAGTGAGGTAGGAGGGCCCGGGGAGCCCCAGCATTTT.